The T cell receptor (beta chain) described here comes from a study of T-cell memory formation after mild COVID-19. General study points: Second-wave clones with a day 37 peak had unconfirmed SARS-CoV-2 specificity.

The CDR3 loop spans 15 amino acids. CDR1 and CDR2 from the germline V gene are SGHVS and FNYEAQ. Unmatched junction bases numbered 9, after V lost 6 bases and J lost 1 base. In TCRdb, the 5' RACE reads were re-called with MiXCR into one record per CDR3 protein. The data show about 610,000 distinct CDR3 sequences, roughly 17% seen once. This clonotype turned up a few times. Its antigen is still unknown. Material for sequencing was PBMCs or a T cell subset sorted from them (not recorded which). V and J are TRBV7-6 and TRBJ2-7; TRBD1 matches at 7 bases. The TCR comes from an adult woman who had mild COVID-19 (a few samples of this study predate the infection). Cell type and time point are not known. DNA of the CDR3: TGTGCCAGCAGTTCCAATACGGGACAGTCCTACGAGCAGTACTTC. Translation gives CASSSNTGQSYEQYF.